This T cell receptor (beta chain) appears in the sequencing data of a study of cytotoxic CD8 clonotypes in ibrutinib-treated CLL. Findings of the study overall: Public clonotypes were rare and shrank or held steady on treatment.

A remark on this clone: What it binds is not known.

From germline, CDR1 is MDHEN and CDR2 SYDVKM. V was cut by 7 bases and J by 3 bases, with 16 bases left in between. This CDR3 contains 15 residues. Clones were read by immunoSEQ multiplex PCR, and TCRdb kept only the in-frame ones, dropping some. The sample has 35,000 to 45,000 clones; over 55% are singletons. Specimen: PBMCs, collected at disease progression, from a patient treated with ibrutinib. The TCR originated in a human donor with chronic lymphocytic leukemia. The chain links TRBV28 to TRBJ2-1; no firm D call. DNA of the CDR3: TGTGCCAGCACCCTAATGGCTGGGATCTACAATGAGCAGTTCTTC. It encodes CASTLMAGIYNEQFF.